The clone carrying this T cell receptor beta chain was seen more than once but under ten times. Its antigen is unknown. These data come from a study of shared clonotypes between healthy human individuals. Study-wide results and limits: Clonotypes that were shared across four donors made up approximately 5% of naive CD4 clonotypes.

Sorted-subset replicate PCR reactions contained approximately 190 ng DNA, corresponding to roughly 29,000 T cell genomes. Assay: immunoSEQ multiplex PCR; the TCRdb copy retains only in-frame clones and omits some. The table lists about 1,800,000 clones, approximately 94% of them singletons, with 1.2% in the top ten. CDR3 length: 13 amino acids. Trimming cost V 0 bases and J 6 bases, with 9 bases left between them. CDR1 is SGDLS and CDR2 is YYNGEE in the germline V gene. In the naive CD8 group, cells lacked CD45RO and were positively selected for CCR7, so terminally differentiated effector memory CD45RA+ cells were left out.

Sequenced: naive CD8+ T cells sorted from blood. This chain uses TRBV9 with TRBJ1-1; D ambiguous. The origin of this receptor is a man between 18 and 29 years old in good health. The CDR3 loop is CASSVAEDPEAFF. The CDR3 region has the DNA TGTGCCAGCAGCGTAGCTGAGGACCCTGAAGCTTTCTTT.